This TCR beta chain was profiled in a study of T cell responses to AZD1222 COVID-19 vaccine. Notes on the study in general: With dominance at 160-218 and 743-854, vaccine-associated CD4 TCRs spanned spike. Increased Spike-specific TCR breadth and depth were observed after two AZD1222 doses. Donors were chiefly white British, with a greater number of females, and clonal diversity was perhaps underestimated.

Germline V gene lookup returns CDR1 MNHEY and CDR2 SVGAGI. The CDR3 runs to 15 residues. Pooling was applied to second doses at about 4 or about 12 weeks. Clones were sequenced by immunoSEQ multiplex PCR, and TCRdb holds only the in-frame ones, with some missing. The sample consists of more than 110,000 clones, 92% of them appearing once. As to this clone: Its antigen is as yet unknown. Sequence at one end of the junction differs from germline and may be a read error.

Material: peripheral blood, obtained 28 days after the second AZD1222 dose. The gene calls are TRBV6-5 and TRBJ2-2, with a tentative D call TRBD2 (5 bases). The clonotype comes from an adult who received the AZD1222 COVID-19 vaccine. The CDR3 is CASSYSRLAAGKLFF. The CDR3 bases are TGTGCCAGCAGTTACTCGAGGCTAGCAGCCGGGAAGCTGTTTTTT.